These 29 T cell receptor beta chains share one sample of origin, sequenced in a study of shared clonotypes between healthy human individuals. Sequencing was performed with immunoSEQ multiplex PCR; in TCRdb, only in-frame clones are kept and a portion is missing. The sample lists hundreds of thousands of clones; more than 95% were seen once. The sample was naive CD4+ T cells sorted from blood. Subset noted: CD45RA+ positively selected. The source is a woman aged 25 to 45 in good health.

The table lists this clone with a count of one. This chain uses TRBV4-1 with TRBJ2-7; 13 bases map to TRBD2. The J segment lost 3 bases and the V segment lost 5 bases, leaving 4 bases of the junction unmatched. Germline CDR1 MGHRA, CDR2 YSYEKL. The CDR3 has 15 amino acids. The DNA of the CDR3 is TGCGCCAGCAGCTCGGGACTAGCGGGGTTCTACGAGCAGTACTTC. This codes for CASSSGLAGFYEQYF.

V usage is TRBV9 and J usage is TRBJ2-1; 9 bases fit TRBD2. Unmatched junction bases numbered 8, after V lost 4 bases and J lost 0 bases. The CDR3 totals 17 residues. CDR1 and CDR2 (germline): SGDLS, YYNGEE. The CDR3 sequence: CASSPRGSGSSYNEQFF. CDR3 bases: TGTGCCAGCAGCCCCCGGGGTAGCGGGAGCTCCTACAATGAGCAGTTCTTC.

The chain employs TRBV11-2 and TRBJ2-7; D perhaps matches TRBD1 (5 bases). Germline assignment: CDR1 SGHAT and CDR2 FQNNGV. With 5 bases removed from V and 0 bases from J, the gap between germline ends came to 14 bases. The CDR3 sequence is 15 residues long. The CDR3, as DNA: TGTGCCAGCAGCGAAGCAGGGATGGCCTCCTACGAGCAGTACTTC. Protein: CASSEAGMASYEQYF.

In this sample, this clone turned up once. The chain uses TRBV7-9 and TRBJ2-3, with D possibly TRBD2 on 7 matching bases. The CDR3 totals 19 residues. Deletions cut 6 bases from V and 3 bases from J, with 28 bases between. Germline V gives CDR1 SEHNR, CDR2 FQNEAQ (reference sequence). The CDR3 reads CASRSRGAGLVLGTDTQYF. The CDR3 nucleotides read TGTGCCAGCAGATCTCGGGGGGCTGGCTTAGTCCTCGGGACAGATACGCAGTATTTT.

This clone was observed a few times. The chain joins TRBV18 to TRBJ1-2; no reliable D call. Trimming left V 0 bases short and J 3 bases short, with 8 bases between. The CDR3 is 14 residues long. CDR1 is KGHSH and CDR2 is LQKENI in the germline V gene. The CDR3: CASSPPYGYYGYTF. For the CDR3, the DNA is TGTGCCAGCTCACCACCCTACGGATACTATGGCTACACCTTC.

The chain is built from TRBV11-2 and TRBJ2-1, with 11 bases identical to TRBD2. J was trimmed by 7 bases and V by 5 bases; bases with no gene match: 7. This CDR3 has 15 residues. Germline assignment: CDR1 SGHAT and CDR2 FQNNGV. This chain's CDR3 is CASSLTSGKLNEQFF. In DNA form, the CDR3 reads TGTGCCAGCAGCCTGACTAGCGGGAAGTTGAATGAGCAGTTCTTC.

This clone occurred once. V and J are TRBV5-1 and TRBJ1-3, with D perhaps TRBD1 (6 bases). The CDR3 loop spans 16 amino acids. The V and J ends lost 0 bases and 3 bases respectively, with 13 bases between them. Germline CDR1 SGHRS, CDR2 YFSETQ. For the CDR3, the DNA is TGCGCCAGCAGCTTGGCCGGACAGAACTATGGAAACACCATATATTTT. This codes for CASSLAGQNYGNTIYF.

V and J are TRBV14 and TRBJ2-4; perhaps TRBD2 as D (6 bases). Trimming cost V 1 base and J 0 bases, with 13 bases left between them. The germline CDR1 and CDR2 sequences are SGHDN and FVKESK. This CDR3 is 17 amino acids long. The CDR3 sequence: CASSQVSGLLAKNIQYF. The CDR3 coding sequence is TGTGCCAGCAGCCAAGTTAGCGGCCTACTAGCCAAAAACATTCAGTACTTC.

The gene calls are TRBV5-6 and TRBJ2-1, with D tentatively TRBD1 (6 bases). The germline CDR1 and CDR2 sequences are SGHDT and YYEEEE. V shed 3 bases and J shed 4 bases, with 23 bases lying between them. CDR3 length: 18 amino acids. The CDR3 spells CASSWPVPSGQRYNEQFF. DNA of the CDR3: TGTGCCAGCAGCTGGCCAGTCCCTTCCGGACAGAGATACAATGAGCAGTTCTTC.

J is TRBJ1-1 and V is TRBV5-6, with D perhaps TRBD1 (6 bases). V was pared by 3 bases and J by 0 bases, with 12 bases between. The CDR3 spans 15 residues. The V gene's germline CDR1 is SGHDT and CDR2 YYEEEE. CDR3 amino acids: CASSSNRVLNTEAFF. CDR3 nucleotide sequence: TGTGCCAGCAGCTCCAACAGGGTATTGAACACTGAAGCTTTCTTT.

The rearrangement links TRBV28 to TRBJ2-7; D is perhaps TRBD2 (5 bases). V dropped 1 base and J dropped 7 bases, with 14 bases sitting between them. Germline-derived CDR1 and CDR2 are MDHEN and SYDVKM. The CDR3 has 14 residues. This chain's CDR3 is CASSLLLASGEQYF. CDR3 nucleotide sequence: TGTGCCAGCAGTTTATTACTTGCCTCGGGAGAGCAGTACTTC.

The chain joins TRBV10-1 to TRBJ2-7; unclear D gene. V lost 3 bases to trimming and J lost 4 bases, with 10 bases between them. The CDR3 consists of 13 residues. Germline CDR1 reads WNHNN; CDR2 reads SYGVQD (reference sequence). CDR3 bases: TGCGCCAGCAGTGAACGCAGTGGGTACGAGCAGTACTTC. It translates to CASSERSGYEQYF.

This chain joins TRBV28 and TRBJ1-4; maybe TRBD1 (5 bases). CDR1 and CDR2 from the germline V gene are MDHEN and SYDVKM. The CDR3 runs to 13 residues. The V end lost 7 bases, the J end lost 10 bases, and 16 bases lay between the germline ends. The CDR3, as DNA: TGTGCCAGCACCCCTGGGGGGTGGGGAAAACTGTTTTTT. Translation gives CASTPGGWGKLFF. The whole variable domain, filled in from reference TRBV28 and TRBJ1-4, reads DVKVTQSSRYLVKRTGEKVFLECVQDMDHENMFWYRQDPGLGLRLIYFSYDVKMKEKGDIPEGYSVSREKKERFSLILESASTNQTSMYLCASTPGGWGKLFFGSGTQLSVL.

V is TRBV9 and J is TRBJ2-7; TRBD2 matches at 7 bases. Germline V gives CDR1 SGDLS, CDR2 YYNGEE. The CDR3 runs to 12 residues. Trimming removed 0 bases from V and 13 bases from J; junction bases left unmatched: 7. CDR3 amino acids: CASSVGGRALYF. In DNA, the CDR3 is TGTGCCAGCAGCGTAGGGGGGAGGGCCCTCTACTTC. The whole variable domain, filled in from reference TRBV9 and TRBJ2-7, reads DSGVTQTPKHLITATGQRVTLRCSPRSGDLSVYWYQQSLDQGLQFLIQYYNGEERAKGNILERFSAQQFPDLHSELNLSSLELGDSALYFCASSVGGRALYFGPGTRLTVT.

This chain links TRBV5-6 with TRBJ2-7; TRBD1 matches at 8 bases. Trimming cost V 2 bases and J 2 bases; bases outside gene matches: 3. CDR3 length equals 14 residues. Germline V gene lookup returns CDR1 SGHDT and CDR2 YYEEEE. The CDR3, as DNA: TGTGCCAGCAGCTTACAGGGGGTAACCTACGAGCAGTACTTC. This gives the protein CASSLQGVTYEQYF.

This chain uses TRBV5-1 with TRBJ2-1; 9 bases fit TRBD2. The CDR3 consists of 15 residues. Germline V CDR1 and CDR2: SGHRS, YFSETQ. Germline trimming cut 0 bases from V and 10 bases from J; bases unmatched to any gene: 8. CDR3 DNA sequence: TGCGCCAGCAGCTTGGTTGGTAGCGGGAGTGTCGAGCAGTTCTTC. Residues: CASSLVGSGSVEQFF.

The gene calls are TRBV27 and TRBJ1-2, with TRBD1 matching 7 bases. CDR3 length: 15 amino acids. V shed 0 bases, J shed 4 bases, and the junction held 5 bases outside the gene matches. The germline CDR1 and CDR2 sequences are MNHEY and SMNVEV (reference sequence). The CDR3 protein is CASSLSIGQAYGYTF. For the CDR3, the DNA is TGTGCCAGCAGTTTATCGATAGGACAGGCCTATGGCTACACCTTC.

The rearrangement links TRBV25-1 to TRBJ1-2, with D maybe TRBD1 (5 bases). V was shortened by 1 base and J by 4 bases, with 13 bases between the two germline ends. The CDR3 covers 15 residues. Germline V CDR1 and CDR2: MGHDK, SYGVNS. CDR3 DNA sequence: TGTGCCAGCAGTGAATGGGTAGGGGCCGGCTATGGCTACACCTTC. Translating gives CASSEWVGAGYGYTF.

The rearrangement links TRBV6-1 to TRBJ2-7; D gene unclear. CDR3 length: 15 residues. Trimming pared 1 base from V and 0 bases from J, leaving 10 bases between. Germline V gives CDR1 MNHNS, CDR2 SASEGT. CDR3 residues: CASSEDAGPSYEQYF. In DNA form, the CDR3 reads TGTGCCAGCAGTGAAGACGCCGGGCCCTCCTACGAGCAGTACTTC.

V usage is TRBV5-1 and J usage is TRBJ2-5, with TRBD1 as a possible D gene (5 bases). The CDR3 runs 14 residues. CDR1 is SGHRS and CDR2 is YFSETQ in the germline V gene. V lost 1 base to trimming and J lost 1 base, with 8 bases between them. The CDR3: CASSLRQSQETQYF. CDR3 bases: TGCGCCAGCAGCTTGAGACAGAGCCAAGAGACCCAGTACTTC.

CDR3 nucleotide sequence: TGTGCCTGGACAGAAAACTCTGGGGCCAACGTCCTGACTTTC. It is translated as CAWTENSGANVLTF. The V call is TRBV30, the J call TRBJ2-6, with D uncertain. Germline V gives CDR1 GTSNPN, CDR2 SVGIG (reference sequence). V was shortened by 4 bases and J by 0 bases, with 7 bases between the two germline ends. This CDR3 spans 14 amino acids.

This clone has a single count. In nucleotides, the CDR3 is TGTGCCAGCAGTCCAGGGACTAGCGGACCCTGGCCCAGCGAGCAGTACTTC. Protein sequence: CASSPGTSGPWPSEQYF. The chain carries TRBV27 and TRBJ2-7; 11 bases map to TRBD2. The V gene's germline CDR1 is MNHEY and CDR2 SMNVEV (reference sequence). The J segment lost 6 bases and the V segment lost 5 bases, leaving 15 bases of the junction unmatched. The CDR3 length is 17 residues.

Written as DNA, the CDR3 is TGTGCCAGCTCACCACAAGAGGTTGCGGGACAGGACGAAGAGCAGTACTTC. This encodes CASSPQEVAGQDEEQYF. This rearrangement joins TRBV18 to TRBJ2-7; 8 nucleotides line up with TRBD1. CDR1 and CDR2 from the germline V gene are KGHSH and LQKENI. The CDR3 has 17 amino acids. Trimming at V came to 1 base and at J to 7 bases, leaving 15 bases not matched to a gene.

The CDR3 DNA is TGTGCCAGTTATGGAGAGGCTAGCGGGACGTACTCCTACAATGAGCAGTTCTTC. It codes for CASYGEASGTYSYNEQFF. The chain couples TRBV28 to TRBJ2-1; 9 bases line up with TRBD2. V lost 9 bases and J lost 0; bases outside the gene matches: 15. Germline V gives CDR1 MDHEN, CDR2 SYDVKM. CDR3 length: 18 amino acids.

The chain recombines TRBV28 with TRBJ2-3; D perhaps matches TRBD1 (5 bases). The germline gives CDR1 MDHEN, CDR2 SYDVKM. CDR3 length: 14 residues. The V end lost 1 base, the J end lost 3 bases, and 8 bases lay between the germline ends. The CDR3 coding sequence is TGTGCCAGCAGTTTATATAGGGGTACAGATACGCAGTATTTT. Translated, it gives CASSLYRGTDTQYF.

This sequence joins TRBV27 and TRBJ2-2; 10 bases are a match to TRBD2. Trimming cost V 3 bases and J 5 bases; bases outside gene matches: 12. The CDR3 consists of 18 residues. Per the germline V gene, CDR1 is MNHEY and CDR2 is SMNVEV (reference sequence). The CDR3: CASSFRALAGVYTGELFF. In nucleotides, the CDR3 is TGTGCCAGCAGTTTCCGTGCGCTAGCGGGAGTTTATACCGGGGAGCTGTTTTTT.

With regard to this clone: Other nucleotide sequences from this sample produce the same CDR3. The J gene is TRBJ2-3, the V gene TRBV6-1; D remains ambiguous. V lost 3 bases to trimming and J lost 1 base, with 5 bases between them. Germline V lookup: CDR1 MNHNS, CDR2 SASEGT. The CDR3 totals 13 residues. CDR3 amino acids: CASSDRGTDTQYF. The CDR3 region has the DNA TGTGCCAGCAGTGATCGGGGCACAGATACGCAGTATTTT.

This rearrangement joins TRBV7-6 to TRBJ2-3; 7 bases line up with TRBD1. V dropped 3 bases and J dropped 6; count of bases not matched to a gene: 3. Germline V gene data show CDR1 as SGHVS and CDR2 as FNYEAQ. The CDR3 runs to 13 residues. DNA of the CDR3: TGTGCCAGCAGCTTCACAGGGGCCGATACGCAGTATTTT. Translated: CASSFTGADTQYF.

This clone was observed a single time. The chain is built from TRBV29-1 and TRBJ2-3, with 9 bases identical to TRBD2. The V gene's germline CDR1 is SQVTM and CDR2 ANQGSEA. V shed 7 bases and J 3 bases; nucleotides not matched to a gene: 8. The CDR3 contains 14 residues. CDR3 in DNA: TGCAGCGGGAAGAGACTAGCGGATACAGATACGCAGTATTTT. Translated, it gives CSGKRLADTDTQYF.